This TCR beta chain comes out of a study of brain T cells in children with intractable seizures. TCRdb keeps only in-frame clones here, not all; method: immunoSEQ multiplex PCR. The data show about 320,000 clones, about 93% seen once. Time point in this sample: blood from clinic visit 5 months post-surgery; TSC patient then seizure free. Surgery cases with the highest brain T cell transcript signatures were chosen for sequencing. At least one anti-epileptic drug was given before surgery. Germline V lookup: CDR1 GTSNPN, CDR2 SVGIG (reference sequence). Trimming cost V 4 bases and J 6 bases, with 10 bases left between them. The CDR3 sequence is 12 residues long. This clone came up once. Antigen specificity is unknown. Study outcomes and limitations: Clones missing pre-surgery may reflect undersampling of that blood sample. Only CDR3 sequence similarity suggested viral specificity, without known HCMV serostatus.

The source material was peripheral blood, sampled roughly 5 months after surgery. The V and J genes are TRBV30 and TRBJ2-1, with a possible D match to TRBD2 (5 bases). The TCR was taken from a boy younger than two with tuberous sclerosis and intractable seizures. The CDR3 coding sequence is TGTGCCTGGACCCGGGATCTCAATGAGCAGTTCTTC. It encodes CAWTRDLNEQFF.